The entry that follows covers one T cell receptor beta chain sequence. The CDR3 is made up of 17 amino acids. After removal of 6 bases from V and 5 bases from J, the junction contained 18 bases not matched to a gene. Germline V gene lookup returns CDR1 MNHEY and CDR2 SMNVEV (reference sequence). The sample comes from a study of T cells and copy number aberrations in small-cell lung cancer. Produced via immunoSEQ multiplex PCR; TCRdb's table is partial and in-frame only. The table lists around 9,200 clones, nearly 80% of them singletons. Sample: normal tissue next to the tumor. The chain combines TRBV27 with TRBJ2-7; 8 bases align to TRBD2. The source is a man between 60 and 70 years old with small cell lung cancer. The CDR3 sequence is CASRETEVGTSVDEQYF. CDR3 bases: TGTGCCAGCAGGGAGACTGAGGTGGGGACTAGTGTTGACGAGCAGTACTTC.